A single sample is the source of the 25 T cell receptor beta chains below, sequenced in a study of identical twins. TCRdb reprocessed the 5' RACE reads with MiXCR, giving one entry per CDR3 protein. Among hundreds of thousands of distinct CDR3 sequences listed, 7.5% were seen once. Another study also made use of these data, one on yellow fever vaccine responses in identical twins.

Sequencing used memory (CD45RO+) T cells sorted from blood. The source is a woman between 18 and 30 years old in good health.

This clonotype occurred a few times. The chain employs TRBV20-1 and TRBJ1-1, with a weak D call TRBD1 (6 bases). The V and J ends lost 4 bases and 2 bases respectively, with 14 bases between them. CDR3 length: 14 amino acids. CDR1 DFQATT and CDR2 SNEGSKA come from the germline V gene (reference sequence). The DNA of the CDR3 is TGCAGTGCTACACGGGGGGCGGGTAACACTGAAGCTTTCTTT. It translates to CSATRGAGNTEAFF.

This clonotype showed up just a few times. The chain combines TRBV28 with TRBJ1-2, with D unresolved. The CDR3 is made up of 13 amino acids. V lost 5 bases and J 4 bases, leaving 11 bases between the germline ends. Germline V gene data show CDR1 as MDHEN and CDR2 as SYDVKM. The CDR3 DNA reads as TGTGCCAGCAGTCCGACGTGGAGCTATGGCTACACCTTC. It codes for CASSPTWSYGYTF.

This clonotype has a count of ten or more. The chain recombines TRBV3-1 with TRBJ2-7; the match to TRBD2 covers 7 bases. The V gene's germline CDR1 is LGHDT and CDR2 YNNKEL (reference sequence). V was pared by 1 base and J by 0 bases, with 6 bases of the junction left unmatched. The CDR3 has 16 residues. As DNA, the CDR3 is TGTGCCAGCAGCCAAGGGCTAGCGGTAAGCTCCTACGAGCAGTACTTC. Protein sequence: CASSQGLAVSSYEQYF.

This clonotype was seen a few times. The rearrangement uses TRBV20-1 and TRBJ2-6; D remains unclear. V lost 2 bases and J 2 bases, leaving 16 bases between the germline ends. CDR1 is DFQATT, CDR2 SNEGSKA, per germline (reference sequence). This CDR3 contains 17 residues. CDR3 nucleotide sequence: TGCAGTGCTAGAACCTTGTGGGCCGCCGCTGGGGCCAACGTCCTGACTTTC. Encoded protein: CSARTLWAAAGANVLTF.

The V gene is TRBV11-3, the J gene TRBJ2-1; D may be TRBD2 (5 bases). The length of the CDR3 is 14 residues. V was pared by 5 bases and J by 0 bases, with 8 bases between. Germline CDR1 reads SGHNT; CDR2 reads YENEEA. The CDR3 loop is CASSLRDSYNEQFF. As DNA, the CDR3 is TGTGCCAGCAGCCTCCGGGACTCCTACAATGAGCAGTTCTTC.

Many counts were recorded for this clonotype. The chain uses TRBV20-1 and TRBJ2-1; no firm D call. The CDR3 loop spans 11 amino acids. The germline V gene encodes CDR1 DFQATT and CDR2 SNEGSKA (reference sequence). Between the trimmed V and J ends, which lost 2 bases and 6 bases, there was a span of 5 bases. CDR3 coding DNA: TGCAGTGCTAGACGGCGCAATGAGCAGTTCTTC. Translating gives CSARRRNEQFF.

This clonotype was observed a handful of times. The chain joins TRBV14 to TRBJ2-6, with 9 bases matching TRBD1. This CDR3 has 19 residues. CDR1 is SGHDN and CDR2 is FVKESK in the germline V gene. Trimming removed 2 bases from V and 2 bases from J; junction bases left unmatched: 10. This CDR3 is CASSQWLGQGLAGANVLTF. The CDR3 DNA reads TGTGCCAGCAGCCAATGGTTAGGACAGGGGCTGGCTGGGGCCAACGTCCTGACTTTC.

V gene TRBV25-1 combines with J gene TRBJ2-5; TRBD1 matches 7 bases. J was trimmed by 5 bases and V by 3 bases; bases with no gene match: 6. The CDR3 is made up of 14 amino acids. The germline gives CDR1 MGHDK, CDR2 SYGVNS. The CDR3 spells CASSDTGAGETQYF. CDR3 DNA sequence: TGTGCCAGCAGTGATACAGGGGCAGGGGAGACCCAGTACTTC.

This clonotype showed up just a few times. The V call is TRBV29-1, the J call TRBJ1-6; weak D call: TRBD1 (5 bases). CDR3 size: 11 residues. Germline CDR1 SQVTM, CDR2 ANQGSEA. The CDR3 coding sequence is TGCAGGACAGAGATGAATTCACCCCTCCACTTT. Translating gives CRTEMNSPLHF.

The CDR3 coding sequence is TGTGCCAGCAAAGGGGGCACCACAGATACGCAGTATTTT. Its protein product is CASKGGTTDTQYF. V usage is TRBV7-3 and J usage is TRBJ2-3; 7 positions agree with TRBD1. There are 13 residues in the CDR3. CDR1 SGHTA and CDR2 FQGTGA come from the germline V gene. With V trimmed by 7 bases and J by 2 bases, 3 bases remained unmatched.

Only a few counts were recorded for this clonotype. The rearrangement joins TRBV5-6 to TRBJ2-3; maybe TRBD2 (6 bases). The ends were cut back, 0 bases at V and 6 bases at J, with 17 bases in the middle. The germline V gene has CDR1 SGHDT and CDR2 YYEEEE. This CDR3 comprises 16 residues. DNA for the CDR3: TGTGCCAGCAGCTTGGTGGAGGGACCAGTCAGGGATACGCAGTATTTT. Translation gives CASSLVEGPVRDTQYF.

The table lists this clonotype with many counts. V usage is TRBV7-9 and J usage is TRBJ2-2, with D unresolved. This CDR3 spans 15 amino acids. Looked up from germline, CDR1 is SEHNR and CDR2 is FQNEAQ (reference sequence). Trimming took off 0 bases at V and 5 bases at J, with 10 bases between the two ends. CDR3 sequence: CASSLAGSWTGELFF. CDR3 DNA sequence: TGTGCCAGCAGCTTAGCAGGGTCATGGACCGGGGAGCTGTTTTTT.

This clonotype has more than one count but fewer than ten. The chain employs TRBV7-8 and TRBJ2-2, with D tentatively TRBD2 (5 bases). Germline CDR1 reads SGHVS; CDR2 reads FQNEAQ. Trimming took 4 bases from V and 6 from J, leaving 15 bases between them. The CDR3 runs 15 residues. CDR3 coding DNA: TGTGCCAGCAGCTCCACCGGGGTGAGGGCCGGGGAGCTGTTTTTT. Protein product: CASSSTGVRAGELFF. Together with reference TRBV7-8 and TRBJ2-2, the CDR3 gives the full variable domain: GAGVSQSPRYKVAKRGQDVALRCDPISGHVSLFWYQQALGQGPEFLTYFQNEAQLDKSGLPSDRFFAERPEGSVSTLKIQRTQQEDSAVYLCASSSTGVRAGELFFGEGSRLTVL.

This clonotype was seen at least ten times. CDR3 nucleotide sequence: TGTGCCAGCAGTTTGTCCCCGGCATCTAGAGTTACTCAGTACTTC. Translation: CASSLSPASRVTQYF. The chain carries TRBV28 and TRBJ2-4; D is uncertain. The germline V gene has CDR1 MDHEN and CDR2 SYDVKM. Trimming cost V 3 bases and J 12 bases, with 21 bases left between them. The CDR3 covers 15 residues.

This clonotype has more than one count but fewer than ten. The chain recombines TRBV20-1 with TRBJ2-5, with 7 nucleotides matching TRBD2. Germline V gene data show CDR1 as DFQATT and CDR2 as SNEGSKA (reference sequence). The CDR3 sequence is 15 residues long. With 1 base clipped from V and 1 base from J, the junction kept 6 bases outside the gene matches. The CDR3: CSARVASGLQETQYF. The CDR3 region has the DNA TGCAGTGCTAGAGTGGCTAGCGGACTCCAAGAGACCCAGTACTTC.

The chain uses TRBV28 and TRBJ2-3; no clear D gene. Trimming took 1 base from V and 1 from J, leaving 6 bases between them. Per the germline V gene, CDR1 is MDHEN and CDR2 is SYDVKM. The CDR3 spans 14 residues. The CDR3 DNA reads as TGTGCCAGCAGTTTATCGGCGGGCACAGATACGCAGTATTTT. Its translation: CASSLSAGTDTQYF.

This clonotype was detected ten times or more. V is TRBV5-1 and J is TRBJ2-7; 8 bases line up with TRBD1. V shed 4 bases and J 3 bases; nucleotides not matched to a gene: 6. The germline V gene has CDR1 SGHRS and CDR2 YFSETQ. The CDR3 runs to 14 residues. The CDR3 DNA reads as TGCGCCAGCAGCCCAAGGACAGGGCACTACGAGCAGTACTTC. It is translated as CASSPRTGHYEQYF.

This clonotype was seen more than once but under ten times. The chain employs TRBV20-1 and TRBJ1-4; D is undetermined. Germline V lookup: CDR1 DFQATT, CDR2 SNEGSKA (reference sequence). V dropped 0 bases and J dropped 6 bases, with 14 bases sitting between them. The CDR3 sequence is 15 residues long. In DNA, the CDR3 is TGCAGTGCTAGAGATCTCACAGTGGGTGATGAAAAACTGTTTTTT. Translated: CSARDLTVGDEKLFF.

The V call is TRBV5-5, the J call TRBJ1-1, with D perhaps matching TRBD1 (5 bases). V dropped 3 bases and J dropped 6 bases, with 15 bases sitting between them. Germline CDR1 reads SGHKS; CDR2 reads YYEKEE (reference sequence). The CDR3 spans 14 residues. The CDR3: CASSSGPGDAEAFF. As DNA, the CDR3 is TGTGCCAGCAGCTCGGGACCTGGGGACGCTGAAGCTTTCTTT.

This clonotype appeared many times. The V call is TRBV13, the J call TRBJ1-6, with D possibly TRBD1 on 6 matching bases. Trimming left V 3 bases short and J 0 bases short, with 9 bases between. Per germline, CDR1 PRHDT and CDR2 FYEKMQ (reference sequence). The CDR3 extends over 16 amino acids. This CDR3 is CASSFGQSSYNSPLHF. The DNA for the CDR3 is TGTGCCAGCAGCTTCGGACAGAGCTCCTATAATTCACCCCTCCACTTT.

CDR3 loop: CASSPIQGGEQFF. CDR3 nucleotide sequence: TGTGCCAGCTCACCAATTCAGGGAGGTGAGCAGTTCTTC. The rearrangement joins TRBV18 to TRBJ2-1, with a tentative D call TRBD2 (6 bases). This CDR3 spans 13 amino acids. V lost 2 bases and J 9 bases, leaving 11 bases between the germline ends. CDR1 and CDR2 from the germline V gene are KGHSH and LQKENI.

The chain recombines TRBV29-1 with TRBJ2-1, with 7 bases aligning to TRBD2. Germline CDR1 reads SQVTM; CDR2 reads ANQGSEA. CDR3 length: 14 residues. V gave up 3 bases and J gave up 4 bases; unmatched junction bases: 6. CDR3 region: CSVDPAGIYNEQFF. Written as DNA, the CDR3 is TGCAGCGTTGACCCAGCGGGGATATACAATGAGCAGTTCTTC.

This clonotype was counted ten times or more. The chain combines TRBV5-1 with TRBJ2-1, with D hard to call. Trimming cost V 0 bases and J 0 bases, with 7 bases left between them. The CDR3 loop spans 15 amino acids. Germline values: CDR1 SGHRS, CDR2 YFSETQ. CDR3: CASSLGTSSYNEQFF. CDR3 sequence (DNA): TGCGCCAGCAGCTTGGGTACGAGCTCCTACAATGAGCAGTTCTTC.

The chain is built from TRBV6-2 or TRBV6-3 and TRBJ2-2; D not resolved. Germline-derived CDR1 and CDR2 are MNHEY and SVGEGT. The germline V and J ends were trimmed by 2 bases and 4 bases, with 8 bases remaining between them. This CDR3 comprises 14 residues. The CDR3 DNA reads TGTGCCAGCAGTTACCCAGGTTTCACCGGGGAGCTGTTTTTT. Translation gives CASSYPGFTGELFF.

There are many counts of this clonotype. V gene TRBV7-2 combines with J gene TRBJ2-7; 10 bases map to TRBD2. The CDR3 extends over 15 amino acids. Per germline, CDR1 SGHTA and CDR2 FQGNSA. V shed 5 bases, J shed 7 bases, and the junction held 11 bases outside the gene matches. The CDR3 is CASSTLAGGLGEQYF. CDR3 DNA: TGTGCCAGCAGCACCTTAGCGGGAGGATTGGGGGAGCAGTACTTC. The variable domain in full, with the rest retrieved from reference TRBV7-2 and TRBJ2-7, is GAGVSQSPSNKVTEKGKDVELRCDPISGHTALYWYRQSLGQGLEFLIYFQGNSAPDKSGLPSDRFSAERTGGSVSTLTIQRTQQEDSAVYLCASSTLAGGLGEQYFGPGTRLTVT.